The 10 T cell receptor beta chains listed next were all sequenced from one sample in a study of cytomegalovirus exposure and HLA in healthy donors. In the PCR, 60 Vbeta and 13 Jbeta primers were used. The data were produced by immunoSEQ multiplex PCR, yet TCRdb's version contains in-frame clones alone and is incomplete. The data show some 100,000 clones, approximately 73% seen once. Sequencing used PBMCs. The origin of the receptors is a man in his forties in good health and CMV-seronegative.

This clone occurred once. The chain uses TRBV27 and TRBJ1-1; D is unresolved. V was clipped by 6 bases and J by 4 bases, with 12 bases between them. The length of the CDR3 is 13 residues. Looked up from germline, CDR1 is MNHEY and CDR2 is SMNVEV (reference sequence). This chain's CDR3 is CASRSRQPTEAFF. Here the CDR3 DNA reads TGTGCCAGCAGGTCTAGGCAGCCCACTGAAGCTTTCTTT.

The V gene is TRBV5-4, the J gene TRBJ2-7; possible D gene TRBD1, 5 bases. This CDR3 spans 15 amino acids. V gave up 2 bases and J gave up 4 bases, with 16 bases separating them. Germline lookup yields CDR1 SGHNT and CDR2 YYREEE (reference sequence). CDR3 loop: CASSLAQGMEYEQYF. The CDR3 DNA follows: TGTGCCAGCAGCTTAGCCCAGGGTATGGAGTACGAGCAGTACTTC. Using reference TRBV5-4 and TRBJ2-7 for the parts outside the CDR3, the full variable domain is ETGVTQSPTHLIKTRGQQVTLRCSSQSGHNTVSWYQQALGQGPQFIFQYYREEENGRGNFPPRFSGLQFPNYSSELNVNALELDDSALYLCASSLAQGMEYEQYFGPGTRLTVT.

This rearrangement joins TRBV6-5 to TRBJ1-3; no definite D call. The CDR3 totals 14 residues. Trimming shortened V by 4 bases and J by 3 bases, and 10 bases separated the two germline ends. CDR1 and CDR2 (germline): MNHEY, SVGAGI. The CDR3 region has the DNA TGTGCCAGCAGTTTCGACAAGAATGGAAACACCATATATTTT. Residues: CASSFDKNGNTIYF.

V and J are TRBV7-6 and TRBJ2-7; TRBD1 agrees at 8 bases. The CDR3 loop spans 15 amino acids. Trimming at V came to 1 base and at J to 2 bases, leaving 4 bases not matched to a gene. Germline CDR1 reads SGHVS; CDR2 reads FNYEAQ. CDR3 coding DNA: TGTGCCAGCAGCTTAGTGGGGACAGGTCCCTACGAGCAGTACTTC. Amino acids: CASSLVGTGPYEQYF.

The gene calls are TRBV19 and TRBJ1-1; TRBD1 might be the D (6 bases). The germline V gene has CDR1 LNHDA and CDR2 SQIVND (reference sequence). This CDR3 region has 14 residues. Between the trimmed V and J ends, which lost 5 bases and 4 bases, there was a span of 14 bases. The CDR3 nucleotides are TGTGCCAGTAGTGTTCAGGGGTGGGTCACTGAAGCTTTCTTT. Translating it yields CASSVQGWVTEAFF. Variable domain in full (rest from reference TRBV19 and TRBJ1-1): DGGITQSPKYLFRKEGQNVTLSCEQNLNHDAMYWYRQDPGQGLRLIYYSQIVNDFQKGDIAEGYSVSREKKESFPLTVTSAQKNPTAFYLCASSVQGWVTEAFFGQGTRLTVV.

The rearrangement uses TRBV7-2 and TRBJ2-7; D unclear. V was pared by 2 bases and J by 6 bases, with 20 bases between. CDR1 and CDR2 from the germline V gene are SGHTA and FQGNSA. The CDR3 consists of 16 residues. CDR3 nucleotide sequence: TGTGCCAGCAGCTTAATGTGGGCCCGGTTTTTTGGCGAGCAGTACTTC. The encoded protein is CASSLMWARFFGEQYF.

The chain links TRBV7-9 to TRBJ2-7; TRBD1 agrees at 9 bases. Germline V lookup: CDR1 SEHNR, CDR2 FQNEAQ (reference sequence). CDR3 size: 14 residues. J gave up 6 bases and V 4 bases, and 7 bases lay outside the gene matches. This CDR3 is CASSSGQGRIEQYF. The CDR3, as DNA: TGTGCCAGCAGCTCGGGACAGGGTCGGATCGAGCAGTACTTC.

The sample holds a few counts of this clone. The V and J genes are TRBV7-8 and TRBJ1-4; TRBD1 might be the D (5 bases). There are 16 residues in the CDR3. The V end was cut by 1 base, the J end by 8 bases, with 17 bases between. Per germline, CDR1 SGHVS and CDR2 FQNEAQ. This chain's CDR3 is CASSLDGGTDAEKLFF. In nucleotides, the CDR3 is TGTGCCAGCAGCTTAGACGGCGGGACGGATGCCGAAAAACTGTTTTTT.

This chain links TRBV7-2 with TRBJ2-7, with TRBD2 matching 8 bases. The CDR3 has 15 residues. V gave up 1 base and J gave up 3 bases; unmatched junction bases: 5. Looked up from germline, CDR1 is SGHTA and CDR2 is FQGNSA. This CDR3 reads CASSLGRAGDYEQYF. In nucleotides, the CDR3 is TGTGCCAGCAGCTTAGGTCGAGCGGGGGACTACGAGCAGTACTTC.

The rearrangement joins TRBV7-6 to TRBJ2-5; TRBD1 is a possible D gene (6 bases). Germline-derived CDR1 and CDR2 are SGHVS and FNYEAQ. V was clipped by 2 bases and J by 1 base, with 11 bases between them. The CDR3 runs to 15 residues. CDR3 protein: CASSLSRTVQETQYF. CDR3 in DNA: TGTGCCAGCAGCTTATCACGGACAGTCCAAGAGACCCAGTACTTC.